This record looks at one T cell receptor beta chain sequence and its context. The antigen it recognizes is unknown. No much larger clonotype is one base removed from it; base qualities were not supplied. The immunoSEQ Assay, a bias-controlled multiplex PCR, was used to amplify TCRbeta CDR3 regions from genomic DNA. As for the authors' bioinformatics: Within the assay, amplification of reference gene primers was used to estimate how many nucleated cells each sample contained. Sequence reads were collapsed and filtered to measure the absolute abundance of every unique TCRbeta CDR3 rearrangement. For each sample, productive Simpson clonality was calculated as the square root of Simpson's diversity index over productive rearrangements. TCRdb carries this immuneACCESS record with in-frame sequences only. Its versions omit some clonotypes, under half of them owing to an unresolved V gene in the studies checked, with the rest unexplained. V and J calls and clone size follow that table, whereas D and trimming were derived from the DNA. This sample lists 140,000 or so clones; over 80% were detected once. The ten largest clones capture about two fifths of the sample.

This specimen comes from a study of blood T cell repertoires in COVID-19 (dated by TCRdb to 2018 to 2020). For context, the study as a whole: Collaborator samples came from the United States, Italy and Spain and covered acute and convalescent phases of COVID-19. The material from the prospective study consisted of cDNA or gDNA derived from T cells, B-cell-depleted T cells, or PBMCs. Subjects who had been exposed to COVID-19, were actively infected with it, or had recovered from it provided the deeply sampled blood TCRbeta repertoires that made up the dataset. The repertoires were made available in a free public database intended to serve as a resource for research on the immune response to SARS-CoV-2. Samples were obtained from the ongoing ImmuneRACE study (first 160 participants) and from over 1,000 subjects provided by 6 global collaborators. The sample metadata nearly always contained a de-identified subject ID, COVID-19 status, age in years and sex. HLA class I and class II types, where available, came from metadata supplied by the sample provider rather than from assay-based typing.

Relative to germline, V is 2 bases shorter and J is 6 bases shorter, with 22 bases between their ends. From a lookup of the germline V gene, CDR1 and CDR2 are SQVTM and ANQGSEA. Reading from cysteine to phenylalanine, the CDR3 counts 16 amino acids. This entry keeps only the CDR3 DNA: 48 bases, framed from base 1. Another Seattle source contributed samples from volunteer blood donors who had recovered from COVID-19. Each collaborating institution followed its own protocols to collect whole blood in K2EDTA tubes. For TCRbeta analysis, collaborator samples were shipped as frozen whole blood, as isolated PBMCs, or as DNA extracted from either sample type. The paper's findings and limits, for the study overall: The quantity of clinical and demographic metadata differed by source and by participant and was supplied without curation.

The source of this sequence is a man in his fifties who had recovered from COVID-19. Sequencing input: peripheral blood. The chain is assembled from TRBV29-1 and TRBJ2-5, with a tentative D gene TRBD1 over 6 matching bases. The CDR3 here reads CSVEFSRGANGQTQYF. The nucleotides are TGCAGCGTTGAATTTTCCAGGGGAGCTAATGGTCAGACCCAGTACTTC.